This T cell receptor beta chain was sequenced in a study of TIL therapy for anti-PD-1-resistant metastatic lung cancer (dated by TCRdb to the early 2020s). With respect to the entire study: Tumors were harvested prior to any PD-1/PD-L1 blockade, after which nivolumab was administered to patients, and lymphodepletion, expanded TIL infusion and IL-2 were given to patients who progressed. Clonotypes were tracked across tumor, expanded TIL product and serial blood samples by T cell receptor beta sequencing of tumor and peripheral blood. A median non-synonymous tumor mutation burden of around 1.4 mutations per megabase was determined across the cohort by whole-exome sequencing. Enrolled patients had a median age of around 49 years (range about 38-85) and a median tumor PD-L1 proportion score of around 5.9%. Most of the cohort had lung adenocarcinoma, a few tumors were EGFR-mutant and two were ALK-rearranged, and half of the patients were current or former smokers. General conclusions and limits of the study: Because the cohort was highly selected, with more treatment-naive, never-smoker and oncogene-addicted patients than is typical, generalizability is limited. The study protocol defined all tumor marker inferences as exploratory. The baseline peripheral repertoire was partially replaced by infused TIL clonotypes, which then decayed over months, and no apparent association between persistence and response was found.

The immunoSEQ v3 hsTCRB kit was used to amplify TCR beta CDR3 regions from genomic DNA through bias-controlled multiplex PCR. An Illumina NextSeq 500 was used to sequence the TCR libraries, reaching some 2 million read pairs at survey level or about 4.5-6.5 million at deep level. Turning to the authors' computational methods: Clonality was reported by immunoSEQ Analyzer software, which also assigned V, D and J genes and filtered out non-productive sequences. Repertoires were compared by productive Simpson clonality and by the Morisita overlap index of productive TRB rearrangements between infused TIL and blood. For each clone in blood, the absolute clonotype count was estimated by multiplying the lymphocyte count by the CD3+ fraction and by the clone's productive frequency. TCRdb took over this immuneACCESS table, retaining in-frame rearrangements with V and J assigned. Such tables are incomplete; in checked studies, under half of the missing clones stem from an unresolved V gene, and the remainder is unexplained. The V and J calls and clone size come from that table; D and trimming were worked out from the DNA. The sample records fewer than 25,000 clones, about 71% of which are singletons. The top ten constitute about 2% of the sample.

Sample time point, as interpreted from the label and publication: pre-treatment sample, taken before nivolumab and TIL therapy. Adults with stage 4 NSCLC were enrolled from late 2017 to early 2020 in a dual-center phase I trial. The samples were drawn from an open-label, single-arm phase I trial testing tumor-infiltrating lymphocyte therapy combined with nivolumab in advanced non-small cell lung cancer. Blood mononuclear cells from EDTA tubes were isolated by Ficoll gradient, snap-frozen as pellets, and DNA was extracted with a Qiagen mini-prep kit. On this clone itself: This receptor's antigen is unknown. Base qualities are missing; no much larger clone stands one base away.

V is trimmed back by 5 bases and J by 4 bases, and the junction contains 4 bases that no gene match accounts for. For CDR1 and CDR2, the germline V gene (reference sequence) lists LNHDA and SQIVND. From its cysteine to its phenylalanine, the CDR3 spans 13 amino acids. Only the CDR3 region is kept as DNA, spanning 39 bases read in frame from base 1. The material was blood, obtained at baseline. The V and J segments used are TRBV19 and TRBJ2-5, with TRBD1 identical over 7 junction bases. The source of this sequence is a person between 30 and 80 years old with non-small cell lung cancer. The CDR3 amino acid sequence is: CASSDRVPETQYF. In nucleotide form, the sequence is TGTGCCAGTAGTGACAGGGTCCCAGAGACCCAGTACTTC. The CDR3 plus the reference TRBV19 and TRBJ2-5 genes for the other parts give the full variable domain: DGGITQSPKYLFRKEGQNVTLSCEQNLNHDAMYWYRQDPGQGLRLIYYSQIVNDFQKGDIAEGYSVSREKKESFPLTVTSAQKNPTAFYLCASSDRVPETQYFGPGTRLLVL.